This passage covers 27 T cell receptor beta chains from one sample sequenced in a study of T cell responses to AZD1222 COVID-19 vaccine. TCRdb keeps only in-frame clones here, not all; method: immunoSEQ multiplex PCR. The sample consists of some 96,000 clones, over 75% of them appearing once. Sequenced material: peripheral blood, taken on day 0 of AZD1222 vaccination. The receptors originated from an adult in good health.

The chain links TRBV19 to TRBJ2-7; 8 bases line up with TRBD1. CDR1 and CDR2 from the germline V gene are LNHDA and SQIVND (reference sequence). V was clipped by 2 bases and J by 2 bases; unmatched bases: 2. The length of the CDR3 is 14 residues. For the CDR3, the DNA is TGTGCCAGTAGTATAAAGACAGGGGCCTACGAGCAGTACTTC. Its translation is CASSIKTGAYEQYF.

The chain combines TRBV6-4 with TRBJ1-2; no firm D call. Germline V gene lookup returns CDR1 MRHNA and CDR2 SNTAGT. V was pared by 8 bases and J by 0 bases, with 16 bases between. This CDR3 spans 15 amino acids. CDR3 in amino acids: CASPPSDETNYGYTF. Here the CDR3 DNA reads TGTGCCAGCCCTCCGTCCGATGAAACTAACTATGGCTACACCTTC.

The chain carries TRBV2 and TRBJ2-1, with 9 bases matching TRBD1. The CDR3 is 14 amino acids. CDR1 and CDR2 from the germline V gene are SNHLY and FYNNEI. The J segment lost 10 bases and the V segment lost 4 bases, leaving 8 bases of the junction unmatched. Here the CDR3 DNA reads TGTGCCAGCAGTGCGGGACAGGGAGAATGGGAGCAGTTCTTC. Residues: CASSAGQGEWEQFF.

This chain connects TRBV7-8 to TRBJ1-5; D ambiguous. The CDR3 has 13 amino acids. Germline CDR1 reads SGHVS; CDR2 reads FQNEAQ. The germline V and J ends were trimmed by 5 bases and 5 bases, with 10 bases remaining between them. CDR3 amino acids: CASSTRYDQPQHF. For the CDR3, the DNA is TGTGCCAGCAGCACAAGGTACGATCAGCCCCAGCATTTT.

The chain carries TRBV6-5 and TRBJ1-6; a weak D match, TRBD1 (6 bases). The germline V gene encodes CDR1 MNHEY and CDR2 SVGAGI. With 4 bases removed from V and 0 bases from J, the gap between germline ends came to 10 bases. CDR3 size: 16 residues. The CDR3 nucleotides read TGTGCCAGCAGTTCAGGGGTTAACTCCTATAATTCACCCCTCCACTTT. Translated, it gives CASSSGVNSYNSPLHF.

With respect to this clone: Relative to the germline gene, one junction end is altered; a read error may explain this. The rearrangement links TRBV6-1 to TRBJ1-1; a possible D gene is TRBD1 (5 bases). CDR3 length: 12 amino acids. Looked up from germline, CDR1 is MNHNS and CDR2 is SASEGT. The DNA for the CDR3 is TGTGCCAGCAGTGAAGGATGGGGGGTCCTGCTCTTT. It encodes CASSEGWGVLLF.

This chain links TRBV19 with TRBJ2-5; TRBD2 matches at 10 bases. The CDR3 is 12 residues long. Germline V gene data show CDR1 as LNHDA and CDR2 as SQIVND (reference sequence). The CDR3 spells CGTSGSQETQYF. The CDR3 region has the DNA TGTGGGACTAGCGGATCTCAAGAGACCCAGTACTTC.

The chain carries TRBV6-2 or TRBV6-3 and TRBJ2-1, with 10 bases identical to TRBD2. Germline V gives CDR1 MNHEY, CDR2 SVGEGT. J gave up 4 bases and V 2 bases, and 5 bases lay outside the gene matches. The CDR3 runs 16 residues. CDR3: CASSYPLAGVYNEQFF. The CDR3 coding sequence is TGTGCCAGCAGTTACCCCCTAGCGGGAGTGTACAATGAGCAGTTCTTC.

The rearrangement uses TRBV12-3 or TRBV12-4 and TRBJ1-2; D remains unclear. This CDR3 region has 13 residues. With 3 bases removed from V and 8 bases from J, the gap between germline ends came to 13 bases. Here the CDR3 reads CASSFDGRAGYTF. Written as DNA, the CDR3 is TGTGCCAGCAGTTTTGACGGACGGGCGGGCTACACCTTC.

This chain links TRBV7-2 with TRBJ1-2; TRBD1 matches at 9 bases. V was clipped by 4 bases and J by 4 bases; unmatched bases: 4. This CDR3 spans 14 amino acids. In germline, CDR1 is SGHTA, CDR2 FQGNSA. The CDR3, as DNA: TGTGCCAGCAGCTCGGACAGGGGTCCCTATGGCTACACCTTC. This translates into CASSSDRGPYGYTF.

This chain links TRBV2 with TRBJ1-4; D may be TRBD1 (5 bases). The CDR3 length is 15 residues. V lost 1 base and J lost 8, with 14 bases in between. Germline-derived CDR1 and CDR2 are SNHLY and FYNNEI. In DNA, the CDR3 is TGTGCCAGCAGTGAAGATGGGGCAATAGGGGAAAAACTGTTTTTT. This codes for CASSEDGAIGEKLFF. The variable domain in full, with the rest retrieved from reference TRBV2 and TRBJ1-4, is EPEVTQTPSHQVTQMGQEVILRCVPISNHLYFYWYRQILGQKVEFLVSFYNNEISEKSEIFDDQFSVERPDGSNFTLKIRSTKLEDSAMYFCASSEDGAIGEKLFFGSGTQLSVL.

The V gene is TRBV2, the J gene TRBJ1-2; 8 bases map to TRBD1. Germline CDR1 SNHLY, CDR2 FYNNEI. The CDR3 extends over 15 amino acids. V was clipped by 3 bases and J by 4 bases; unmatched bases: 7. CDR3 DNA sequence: TGTGCCAGCAGTGACATACAGGGGGTAGGCTATGGCTACACCTTC. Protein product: CASSDIQGVGYGYTF.

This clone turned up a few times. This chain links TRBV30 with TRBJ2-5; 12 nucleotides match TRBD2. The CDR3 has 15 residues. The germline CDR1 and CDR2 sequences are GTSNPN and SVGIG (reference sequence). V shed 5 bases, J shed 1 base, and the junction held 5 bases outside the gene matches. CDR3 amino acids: CAWVPGLAGQETQYF. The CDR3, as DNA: TGTGCCTGGGTCCCGGGACTAGCGGGCCAAGAGACCCAGTACTTC.

CDR3 region: CASSQDRAEAFF. CDR3 in DNA: TGTGCCAGCAGCCAAGATCGGGCTGAAGCTTTCTTT. The chain combines TRBV3-1 (or the pseudogene TRBV3-2) with TRBJ1-1, with D hard to call. CDR3 size: 12 residues. The germline CDR1 and CDR2 sequences are LGHDT and YNNKEL (reference sequence). Trimming took off 0 bases at V and 6 bases at J, with 5 bases between the two ends.

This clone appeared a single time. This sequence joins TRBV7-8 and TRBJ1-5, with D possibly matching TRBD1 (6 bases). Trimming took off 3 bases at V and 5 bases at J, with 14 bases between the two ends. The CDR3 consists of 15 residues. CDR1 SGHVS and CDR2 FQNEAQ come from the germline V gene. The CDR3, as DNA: TGTGCCAGCAGCTTGTTCAGGGGAAGGGATCAGCCCCAGCATTTT. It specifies CASSLFRGRDQPQHF.

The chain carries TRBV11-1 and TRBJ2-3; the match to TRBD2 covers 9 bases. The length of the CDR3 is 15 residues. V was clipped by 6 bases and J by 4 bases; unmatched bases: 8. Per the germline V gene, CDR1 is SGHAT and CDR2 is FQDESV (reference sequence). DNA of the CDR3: TGTGCCAGCAGGGGTAGCGGGAGTGGTCCAGATACGCAGTATTTT. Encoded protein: CASRGSGSGPDTQYF.

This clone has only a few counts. CDR3 residues: CASSLGQSNTIYF. CDR3 sequence (DNA): TGTGCCAGCAGTTTAGGGCAGTCGAACACCATATATTTT. This chain connects TRBV12-3 or TRBV12-4 to TRBJ1-3; D is ambiguous. This CDR3 spans 13 amino acids. V gave up 1 base and J gave up 7 bases, with 8 bases separating them.

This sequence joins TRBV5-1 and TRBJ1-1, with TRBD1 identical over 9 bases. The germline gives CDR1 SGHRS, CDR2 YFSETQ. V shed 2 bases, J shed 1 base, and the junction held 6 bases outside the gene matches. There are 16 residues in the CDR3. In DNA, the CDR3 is TGCGCCAGCAGCTTCTCGAAGGGACAGGGGAACACTGAAGCTTTCTTT. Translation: CASSFSKGQGNTEAFF.

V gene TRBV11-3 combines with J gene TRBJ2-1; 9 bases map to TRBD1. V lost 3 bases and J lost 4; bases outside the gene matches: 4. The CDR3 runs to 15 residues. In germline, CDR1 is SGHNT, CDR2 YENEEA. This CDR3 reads CASSLWGQGYNEQFF. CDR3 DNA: TGTGCCAGCAGCTTGTGGGGACAGGGATACAATGAGCAGTTCTTC.

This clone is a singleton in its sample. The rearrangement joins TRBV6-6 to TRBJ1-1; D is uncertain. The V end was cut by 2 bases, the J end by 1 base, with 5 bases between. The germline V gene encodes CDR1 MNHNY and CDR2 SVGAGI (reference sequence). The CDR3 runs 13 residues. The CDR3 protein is CASSYEANTEAFF. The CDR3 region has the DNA TGTGCCAGCAGTTACGAAGCGAACACTGAAGCTTTCTTT.

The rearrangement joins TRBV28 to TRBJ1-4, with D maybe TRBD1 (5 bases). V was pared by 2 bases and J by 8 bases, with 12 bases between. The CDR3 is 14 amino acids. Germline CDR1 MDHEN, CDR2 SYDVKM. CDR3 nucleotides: TGTGCCAGCAGTTTAGGAGGGGAGAGAGAAAAACTGTTTTTT. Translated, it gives CASSLGGEREKLFF.

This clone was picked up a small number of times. CDR3 protein: CASSQGQSSSGANVLTF. The CDR3 nucleotides are TGTGCCAGCAGCCAAGGACAGTCCTCCTCTGGGGCCAACGTCCTGACTTTC. The rearrangement links TRBV4-2 to TRBJ2-6; D possibly corresponds to TRBD1 (5 bases). Trimming took off 1 base at V and 0 bases at J, with 10 bases between the two ends. The CDR3 has 17 amino acids. The V gene's germline CDR1 is LGHNA and CDR2 YNFKEQ.

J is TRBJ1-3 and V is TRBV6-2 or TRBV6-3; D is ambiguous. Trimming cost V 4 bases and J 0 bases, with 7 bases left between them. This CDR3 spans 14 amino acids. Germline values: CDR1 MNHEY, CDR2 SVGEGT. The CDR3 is CASSSTSSGNTIYF. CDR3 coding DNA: TGTGCCAGCAGTTCTACCAGCTCTGGAAACACCATATATTTT.

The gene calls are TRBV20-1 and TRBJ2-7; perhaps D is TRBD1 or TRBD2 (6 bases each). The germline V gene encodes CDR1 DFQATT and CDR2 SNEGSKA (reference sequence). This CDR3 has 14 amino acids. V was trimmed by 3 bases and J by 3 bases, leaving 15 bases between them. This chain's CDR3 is CSASVGGRVYEQYF. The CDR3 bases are TGCAGTGCTAGTGTAGGGGGGCGCGTCTACGAGCAGTACTTC.

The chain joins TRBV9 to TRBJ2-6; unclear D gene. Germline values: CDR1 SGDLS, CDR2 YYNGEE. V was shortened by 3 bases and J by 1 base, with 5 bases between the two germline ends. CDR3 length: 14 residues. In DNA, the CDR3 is TGTGCCAGCAGCGAGCAATCTGGGGCCAACGTCCTGACTTTC. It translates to CASSEQSGANVLTF.

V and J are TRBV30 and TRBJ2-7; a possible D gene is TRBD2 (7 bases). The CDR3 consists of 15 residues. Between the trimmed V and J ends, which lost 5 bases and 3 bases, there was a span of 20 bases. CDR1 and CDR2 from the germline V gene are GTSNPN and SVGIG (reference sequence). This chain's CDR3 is CAWGRGQANNYEQYF. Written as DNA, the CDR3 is TGTGCCTGGGGGCGGGGGCAGGCAAACAACTACGAGCAGTACTTC.

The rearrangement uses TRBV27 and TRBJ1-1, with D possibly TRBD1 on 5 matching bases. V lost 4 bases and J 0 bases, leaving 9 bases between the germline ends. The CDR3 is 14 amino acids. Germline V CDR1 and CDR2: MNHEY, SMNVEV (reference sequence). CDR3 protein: CASSWDPLNTEAFF. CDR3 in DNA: TGTGCCAGCAGTTGGGACCCACTGAACACTGAAGCTTTCTTT.